This T cell receptor beta chain was sequenced in a study of OX40 agonist ivuxolimab in advanced cancers. Study-wide context: Ivuxolimab is a fully human IgG2 antibody that activates OX40 (CD134). Patients receiving dose escalation had hepatocellular carcinoma, melanoma, renal cell or head and neck cancer.

Study-wide findings and caveats: Both CD4+ and CD8+ T cell populations in blood had undergone clonal expansion by week 6 at 0.1 to 3.0 mg/kg.

With regard to this clone: Its antigen is as yet unknown.

Only in-frame clones appear in the TCRdb table, and some are missing; sequencing was by immunoSEQ multiplex PCR. The sample carries tens of thousands of clones, approximately 90% recorded once. The germline V and J ends were trimmed by 0 bases and 8 bases, with 7 bases remaining between them. Germline V gene data show CDR1 as SEHNR and CDR2 as FQNEAQ (reference sequence). The CDR3 length is 12 residues. The sequenced sample was CD4+ or CD8+ T cells sorted from blood, obtained in a trial of the OX40 agonist ivuxolimab. The rearrangement uses TRBV7-9 and TRBJ1-1; possible D gene TRBD1, 5 bases. The TCR sequence derives from an adult with an advanced solid tumor such as melanoma, head and neck, liver or kidney cancer. The chain's CDR3 is CASSLAGGEAFF. In DNA, the CDR3 is TGTGCCAGCAGCTTAGCGGGGGGAGAAGCTTTCTTT. The full variable domain, completed using reference TRBV7-9 and TRBJ1-1, is DTGVSQNPRHKITKRGQNVTFRCDPISEHNRLYWYRQTLGQGPEFLTYFQNEAQLEKSRLLSDRFSAERPKGSFSTLEIQRTEQGDSAMYLCASSLAGGEAFFGQGTRLTVV.